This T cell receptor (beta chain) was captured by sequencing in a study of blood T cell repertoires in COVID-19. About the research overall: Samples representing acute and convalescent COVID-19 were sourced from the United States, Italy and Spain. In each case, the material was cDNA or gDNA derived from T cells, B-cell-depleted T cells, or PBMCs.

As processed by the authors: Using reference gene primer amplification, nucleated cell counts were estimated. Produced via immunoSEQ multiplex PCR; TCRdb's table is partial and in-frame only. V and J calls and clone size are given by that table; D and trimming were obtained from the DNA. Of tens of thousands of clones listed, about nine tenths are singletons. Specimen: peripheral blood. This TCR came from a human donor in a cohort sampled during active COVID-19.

The CDR3 nucleotides are TGTGCTACTCAAGGGGAAGAGACCCAGTACTTC. It yields the protein CATQGEETQYF. The chain has TRBV24-1 and TRBJ2-5; perhaps TRBD1 as D (5 bases). The CDR3 is 11 residues long. CDR1 is KGHDR, CDR2 SFDVKD, per germline.